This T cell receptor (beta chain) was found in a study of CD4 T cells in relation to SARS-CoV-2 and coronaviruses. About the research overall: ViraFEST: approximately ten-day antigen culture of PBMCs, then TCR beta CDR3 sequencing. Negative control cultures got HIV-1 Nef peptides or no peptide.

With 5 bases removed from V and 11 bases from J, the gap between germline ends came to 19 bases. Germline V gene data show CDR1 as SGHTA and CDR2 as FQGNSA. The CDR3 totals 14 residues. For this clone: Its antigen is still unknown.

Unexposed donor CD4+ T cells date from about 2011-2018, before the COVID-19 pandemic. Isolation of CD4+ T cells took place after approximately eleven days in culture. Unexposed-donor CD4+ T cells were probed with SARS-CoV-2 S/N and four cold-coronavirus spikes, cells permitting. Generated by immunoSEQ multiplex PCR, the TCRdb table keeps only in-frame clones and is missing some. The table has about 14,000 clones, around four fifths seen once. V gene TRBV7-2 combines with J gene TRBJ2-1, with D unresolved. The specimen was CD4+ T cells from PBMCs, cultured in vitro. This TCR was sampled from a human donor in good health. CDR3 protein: CASSPSSVVIQQFF. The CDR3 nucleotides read TGTGCCAGCAGCCCCAGTTCCGTAGTGATTCAGCAGTTCTTC.